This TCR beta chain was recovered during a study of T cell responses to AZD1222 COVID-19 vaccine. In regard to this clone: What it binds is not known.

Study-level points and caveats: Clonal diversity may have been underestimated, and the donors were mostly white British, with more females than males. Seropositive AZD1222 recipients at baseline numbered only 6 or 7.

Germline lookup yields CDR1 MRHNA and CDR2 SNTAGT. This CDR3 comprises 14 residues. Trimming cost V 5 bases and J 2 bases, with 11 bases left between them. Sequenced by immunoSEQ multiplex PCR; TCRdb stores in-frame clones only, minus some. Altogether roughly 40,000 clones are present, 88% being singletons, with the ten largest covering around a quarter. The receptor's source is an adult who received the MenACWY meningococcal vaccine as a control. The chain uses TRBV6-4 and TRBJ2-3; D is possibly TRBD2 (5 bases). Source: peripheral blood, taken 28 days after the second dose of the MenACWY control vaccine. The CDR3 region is CASSPRGNTDTQYF. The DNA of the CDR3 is TGTGCCAGCAGTCCTCGGGGAAACACAGATACGCAGTATTTT.